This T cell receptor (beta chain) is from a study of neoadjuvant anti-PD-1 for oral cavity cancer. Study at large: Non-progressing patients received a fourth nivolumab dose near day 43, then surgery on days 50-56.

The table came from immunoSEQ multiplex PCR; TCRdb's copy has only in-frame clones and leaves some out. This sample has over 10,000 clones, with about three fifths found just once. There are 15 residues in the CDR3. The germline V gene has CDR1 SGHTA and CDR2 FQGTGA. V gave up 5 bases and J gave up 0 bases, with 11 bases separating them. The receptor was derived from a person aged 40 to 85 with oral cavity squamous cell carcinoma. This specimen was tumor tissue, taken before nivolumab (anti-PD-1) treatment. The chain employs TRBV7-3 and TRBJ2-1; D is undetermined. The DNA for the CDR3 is TGTGCCAGCAGCCTCTACCGGAGCTCCTACAATGAGCAGTTCTTC. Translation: CASSLYRSSYNEQFF.